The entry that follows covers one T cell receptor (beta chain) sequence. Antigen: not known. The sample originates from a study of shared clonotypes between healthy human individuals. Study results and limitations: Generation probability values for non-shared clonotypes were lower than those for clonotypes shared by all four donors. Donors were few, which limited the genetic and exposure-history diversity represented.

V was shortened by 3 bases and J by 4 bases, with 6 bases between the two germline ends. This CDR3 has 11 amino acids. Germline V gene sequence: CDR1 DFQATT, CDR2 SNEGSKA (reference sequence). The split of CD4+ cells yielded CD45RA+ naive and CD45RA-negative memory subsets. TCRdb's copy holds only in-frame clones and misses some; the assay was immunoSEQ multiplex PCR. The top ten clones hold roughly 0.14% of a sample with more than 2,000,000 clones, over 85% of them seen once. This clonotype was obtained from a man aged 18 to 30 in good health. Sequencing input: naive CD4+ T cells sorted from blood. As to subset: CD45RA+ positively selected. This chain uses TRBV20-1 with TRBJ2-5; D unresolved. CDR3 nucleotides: TGCAGTGCTAGCTATCGAGAGACCCAGTACTTC. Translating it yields CSASYRETQYF.